These 30 T cell receptor beta chains were sequenced from one sample in a study of Ad26.COV2.S vaccination and SARS-CoV-2 variants. The treatment denotes: roughly 20 received Ad26.COV2.S at low or high dose, single or two shots; several received placebo; per-sample allocation not given. All samples were drawn on day 63, counting from the first vaccine or placebo injection. Profiled with immunoSEQ multiplex PCR; TCRdb holds only in-frame clones, not every one. The sample includes 450,000 to 550,000 clones, 89% seen only once; the top ten take over 2%. The material was peripheral blood, obtained in a trial of Ad26.COV2.S vaccine versus placebo. These receptors were collected from a person between 18 and 59 years old who received the Ad26.COV2.S COVID-19 vaccine or a placebo.

This chain uses TRBV5-1 with TRBJ1-2; D is ambiguous. The CDR3 runs to 14 residues. From germline, CDR1 is SGHRS and CDR2 YFSETQ. V lost 7 bases to trimming and J lost 5 bases, with 18 bases between them. CDR3 protein: CASRALSAVYGYTF. In DNA, the CDR3 is TGCGCCAGCCGAGCCCTTAGCGCAGTGTATGGCTACACCTTC.

J is TRBJ1-1 and V is TRBV5-1; 7 positions agree with TRBD1. This CDR3 is built from 15 residues. V was clipped by 1 base and J by 5 bases; unmatched bases: 8. The germline V gene encodes CDR1 SGHRS and CDR2 YFSETQ. In nucleotides, the CDR3 is TGCGCCAGCAGCTTGCTCCGACAGGGAGGGACTGAAGCTTTCTTT. The encoded protein is CASSLLRQGGTEAFF.

The chain is built from TRBV7-2 and TRBJ2-5, with TRBD1 matching 7 bases. V lost 8 bases to trimming and J lost 5 bases; unmatched junction nucleotides: 8. This CDR3 contains 13 residues. The germline CDR1 and CDR2 sequences are SGHTA and FQGNSA. CDR3 residues: CASRPGQWETQYF. In DNA, the CDR3 is TGTGCCAGCCGCCCGGGACAGTGGGAGACCCAGTACTTC.

The chain recombines TRBV11-3 with TRBJ2-2; 12 nucleotides align to TRBD2. Trimming cost V 5 bases and J 3 bases; bases outside gene matches: 4. The CDR3 contains 16 residues. Germline-derived CDR1 and CDR2 are SGHNT and YENEEA. This CDR3 is CASSTLAGGYTGELFF. CDR3 DNA: TGTGCCAGCAGCACACTAGCGGGAGGATACACCGGGGAGCTGTTTTTT.

The V call is TRBV2, the J call TRBJ1-5, with D tentatively TRBD1 (6 bases). The CDR3 extends over 12 amino acids. Per the germline V gene, CDR1 is SNHLY and CDR2 is FYNNEI. The V gene lost 6 bases and the J gene lost 4 bases, with 7 bases spanning the gap. The CDR3: CASSDRNQPQHF. The CDR3 DNA sequence: TGTGCCAGCAGCGACAGGAATCAGCCCCAGCATTTT.

This clone was picked up a small number of times. The CDR3 loop is CASSRRTSGEPGRAGDTQYF. In nucleotides, the CDR3 is TGTGCCAGCAGCAGAAGGACTAGCGGGGAACCTGGGCGAGCGGGAGATACGCAGTATTTT. The gene calls are TRBV4-2 and TRBJ2-3; 12 positions match TRBD2. The V gene end was trimmed by 5 bases and the J gene end by 5 bases; junction bases not matched to a gene: 20. The CDR3 runs 20 residues. Germline V CDR1 and CDR2: LGHNA, YNFKEQ.

The chain is built from TRBV29-1 and TRBJ1-4; weak D call: TRBD1 (6 bases). Germline V gene lookup returns CDR1 SQVTM and CDR2 ANQGSEA. V was cut by 1 base and J by 7 bases, with 13 bases left in between. The CDR3 has 14 residues. The CDR3 DNA reads TGCAGCGTTGAAGTGGCAGGGGTTGGTGAAAAACTGTTTTTT. Its translation: CSVEVAGVGEKLFF.

The chain has TRBV14 and TRBJ2-5, with 7 positions matching TRBD1. The germline gives CDR1 SGHDN, CDR2 FVKESK. The CDR3 extends over 16 amino acids. Trimming took 4 bases from V and 0 from J; bases not matched to a gene: 8. CDR3 nucleotides: TGTGCCAGCAGCCCTTGGGGACAGACTTACCAAGAGACCCAGTACTTC. It specifies CASSPWGQTYQETQYF.

V gene TRBV4-3 combines with J gene TRBJ1-1; TRBD1 matches at 7 bases. The CDR3 has 13 amino acids. V lost 6 bases and J lost 4; bases outside the gene matches: 5. Germline assignment: CDR1 LGHNA and CDR2 YSLEER. CDR3: CASRQGEATEAFF. The CDR3 bases are TGCGCCAGCAGGCAGGGGGAGGCCACTGAAGCTTTCTTT.

The J gene is TRBJ2-1, the V gene TRBV7-9; tentative D call: TRBD2 (6 bases). Germline loops: CDR1 SEHNR, CDR2 FQNEAQ (reference sequence). The V end lost 1 base, the J end lost 8 bases, and 12 bases lay between the germline ends. The CDR3 has 14 residues. CDR3 coding DNA: TGTGCCAGCAGCTTAGACCTGGAGGGCCATGAGCAGTTCTTC. It translates to CASSLDLEGHEQFF. Complete variable domain (other parts from reference TRBV7-9 and TRBJ2-1): DTGVSQNPRHKITKRGQNVTFRCDPISEHNRLYWYRQTLGQGPEFLTYFQNEAQLEKSRLLSDRFSAERPKGSFSTLEIQRTEQGDSAMYLCASSLDLEGHEQFFGPGTRLTVL.

V and J are TRBV4-3 and TRBJ2-2; D remains ambiguous. Germline CDR1 LGHNA, CDR2 YSLEER. Trimming took off 0 bases at V and 7 bases at J, with 6 bases between the two ends. The CDR3 runs 13 residues. The CDR3 here is CASSQEIGGELFF. Here the CDR3 DNA reads TGCGCCAGCAGCCAAGAGATCGGCGGGGAGCTGTTTTTT.

The genes are TRBV7-9 and TRBJ1-6; D uncertain. The length of the CDR3 is 15 residues. V lost 2 bases and J 0 bases, leaving 5 bases between the germline ends. CDR1 and CDR2 from the germline V gene are SEHNR and FQNEAQ (reference sequence). CDR3 bases: TGTGCCAGCAGCTTACAGAGCTCCTATAATTCACCCCTCCACTTT. Translation: CASSLQSSYNSPLHF.

The chain employs TRBV6-6 and TRBJ2-3; 8 bases are a match to TRBD1. Trimming removed 5 bases from V and 4 bases from J; junction bases left unmatched: 8. This CDR3 has 15 residues. Germline values: CDR1 MNHNY, CDR2 SVGAGI (reference sequence). The CDR3 protein is CASSAGQVDPDTQYF. The CDR3, as DNA: TGTGCCAGCAGTGCGGGACAGGTAGACCCAGATACGCAGTATTTT.

This clone was found once. The rearrangement links TRBV5-1 to TRBJ1-2, with D maybe TRBD1 (6 bases). Trimming cost V 4 bases and J 0 bases, with 13 bases left between them. CDR3 length: 15 amino acids. Germline CDR1 and CDR2: SGHRS and YFSETQ. This CDR3 is CASSATRQANYGYTF. The CDR3 coding sequence is TGCGCCAGCAGCGCGACCCGACAGGCTAACTATGGCTACACCTTC.

This rearrangement joins TRBV29-1 to TRBJ1-4; TRBD1 agrees at 12 bases. The junction had 7 bases not matched to a gene; V was cut back by 3 bases and J by 11 bases. Germline CDR1 is SQVTM and CDR2 is ANQGSEA. This CDR3 comprises 14 residues. CDR3 sequence: CSVEGGQGARKLFF. DNA of the CDR3: TGCAGCGTTGAGGGGGGACAGGGGGCGCGGAAACTGTTTTTT.

This rearrangement joins TRBV19 to TRBJ1-5; no clear D. The CDR3 runs to 15 residues. Trimming removed 7 bases from V and 1 base from J, with 14 bases in between. Germline V lookup: CDR1 LNHDA, CDR2 SQIVND (reference sequence). This CDR3 is CASTELGGSNQPQHF. In DNA form, the CDR3 reads TGTGCCAGTACCGAGCTAGGAGGGAGCAATCAGCCCCAGCATTTT.

This chain links TRBV5-8 with TRBJ2-1; D remains ambiguous. V dropped 3 bases and J dropped 6 bases, with 19 bases sitting between them. CDR1 is SGHTS, CDR2 YDEGEE, per germline. The CDR3 spans 16 residues. The CDR3 coding sequence is TGTGCCAGCAGCTACTTCCTCGGACCGAGTTCCAATGAGCAGTTCTTC. This codes for CASSYFLGPSSNEQFF. Together with reference TRBV5-8 and TRBJ2-1, the CDR3 gives the full variable domain: EAGVTQSPTHLIKTRGQQATLRCSPISGHTSVYWYQQALGLGLQFLLWYDEGEERNRGNFPPRFSGRQFPNYSSELNVNALELEDSALYLCASSYFLGPSSNEQFFGPGTRLTVL.

This chain connects TRBV13 to TRBJ2-3, with D unresolved. Trimming pared 5 bases from V and 2 bases from J, leaving 5 bases between. The CDR3 totals 12 residues. Germline V gene sequence: CDR1 PRHDT, CDR2 FYEKMQ (reference sequence). The CDR3 DNA follows: TGTGCCAGCAGCACAAACACAGATACGCAGTATTTT. Translating gives CASSTNTDTQYF.

The chain links TRBV4-3 to TRBJ2-1; 8 nucleotides agree with TRBD1. V shed 2 bases and J 3 bases; nucleotides not matched to a gene: 3. This CDR3 comprises 15 residues. Germline V CDR1 and CDR2: LGHNA, YSLEER. The CDR3: CASSQQGANYNEQFF. The CDR3 nucleotides are TGCGCCAGCAGCCAACAGGGGGCTAACTACAATGAGCAGTTCTTC.

V gene TRBV5-1 combines with J gene TRBJ2-1; no definite D call. The CDR3 is 16 residues long. V lost 1 base to trimming and J lost 7 bases, with 18 bases between them. CDR1 is SGHRS and CDR2 is YFSETQ in the germline V gene. CDR3 nucleotides: TGCGCCAGCAGCTTGAGCCGTATAAGGGCGGATAATGAGCAGTTCTTC. Translated: CASSLSRIRADNEQFF.

The rearrangement uses TRBV20-1 and TRBJ2-7; D uncertain. CDR1 is DFQATT, CDR2 SNEGSKA, per germline (reference sequence). This CDR3 contains 11 residues. V was clipped by 4 bases and J by 3 bases, with 7 bases between them. The CDR3 sequence is CSATRNYEQYF. The CDR3, as DNA: TGCAGTGCTACTCGGAACTACGAGCAGTACTTC.

This rearrangement joins TRBV6-6 to TRBJ2-2; D gene uncertain. The CDR3 is 14 amino acids. V was trimmed by 6 bases and J by 8 bases, leaving 16 bases between them. Germline CDR1 reads MNHNY; CDR2 reads SVGAGI (reference sequence). This CDR3 is CASSPRPKSGELFF. Here the CDR3 DNA reads TGTGCCAGCAGCCCGCGTCCTAAATCGGGGGAGCTGTTTTTT.

The chain employs TRBV9 and TRBJ1-6, with 7 bases identical to TRBD1. The germline V gene encodes CDR1 SGDLS and CDR2 YYNGEE. The junction had 1 base not matched to a gene; V was cut back by 4 bases and J by 0 bases. CDR3 length: 15 amino acids. CDR3 region: CASSTGDSYNSPLHF. CDR3 coding DNA: TGTGCCAGCAGCACAGGGGACTCCTATAATTCACCCCTCCACTTT.

The chain links TRBV6-2 or TRBV6-3 to TRBJ1-1, with TRBD1 as a possible D gene (5 bases). The CDR3 spans 18 residues. V was clipped by 2 bases and J by 2 bases, with 21 bases between them. CDR1 is MNHEY and CDR2 is SVGEGT in the germline V gene. CDR3 bases: TGTGCCAGCAGTTACCTATCGTTCTACGGGACCCCAAACACTGAAGCTTTCTTT. It is translated as CASSYLSFYGTPNTEAFF.

About this clone itself: One end of the junction is discordant with germline, which a read error may explain. The V gene is TRBV20-1, the J gene TRBJ1-2; D possibly corresponds to TRBD1 (5 bases). CDR1 is DFQATT and CDR2 is SNEGSKA in the germline V gene (reference sequence). The CDR3 spans 8 residues. The CDR3 sequence is CSARRGGF. The CDR3 nucleotides are TGCAGTGCTAGACGGGGCGGCTTC.

This chain connects TRBV28 to TRBJ1-1; a possible D gene is TRBD1 (5 bases). Germline V gives CDR1 MDHEN, CDR2 SYDVKM. V was shortened by 3 bases and J by 7 bases, with 18 bases between the two germline ends. The CDR3 runs to 15 residues. The CDR3 DNA sequence: TGTGCCAGCAGTTTCCCCCCACAGACAGCGCTTGAAGCTTTCTTT. Residues: CASSFPPQTALEAFF.

CDR3 DNA: TGTGCCAGCAGTTCCGGGACAGCCGGCGGATTAAATGGCTACACCTTC. Translated, it gives CASSSGTAGGLNGYTF. This rearrangement joins TRBV28 to TRBJ1-2; 7 nucleotides align to TRBD1. Germline V gives CDR1 MDHEN, CDR2 SYDVKM. The CDR3 length is 16 residues. The V segment lost 4 bases and the J segment 6 bases; nucleotides outside the gene matches: 14.

The chain uses TRBV9 and TRBJ2-3, with TRBD2 as a possible D gene (6 bases). The V gene lost 3 bases and the J gene lost 6 bases, with 17 bases spanning the gap. This CDR3 has 15 residues. Germline lookup yields CDR1 SGDLS and CDR2 YYNGEE. The CDR3 region is CASSAQVGGWDTQYF. The CDR3 nucleotides are TGTGCCAGCAGCGCCCAGGTCGGGGGTTGGGATACGCAGTATTTT.

The chain recombines TRBV29-1 with TRBJ1-2; maybe TRBD1 (6 bases). The V end lost 0 bases, the J end lost 4 bases, and 27 bases lay between the germline ends. Looked up from germline, CDR1 is SQVTM and CDR2 is ANQGSEA. The CDR3 sequence is 19 residues long. CDR3 bases: TGCAGCGTTGAAGATCCCACAATATATTCAGGGGATCACGGCTATGGCTACACCTTC. This codes for CSVEDPTIYSGDHGYGYTF.

This chain links TRBV4-2 with TRBJ1-4; D is undetermined. V shed 1 base and J shed 7 bases, with 10 bases lying between them. The CDR3 consists of 14 residues. CDR1 LGHNA and CDR2 YNFKEQ come from the germline V gene. This chain's CDR3 is CASSQGSFGEKLFF. CDR3 nucleotides: TGTGCCAGCAGCCAAGGCAGTTTTGGTGAAAAACTGTTTTTT.